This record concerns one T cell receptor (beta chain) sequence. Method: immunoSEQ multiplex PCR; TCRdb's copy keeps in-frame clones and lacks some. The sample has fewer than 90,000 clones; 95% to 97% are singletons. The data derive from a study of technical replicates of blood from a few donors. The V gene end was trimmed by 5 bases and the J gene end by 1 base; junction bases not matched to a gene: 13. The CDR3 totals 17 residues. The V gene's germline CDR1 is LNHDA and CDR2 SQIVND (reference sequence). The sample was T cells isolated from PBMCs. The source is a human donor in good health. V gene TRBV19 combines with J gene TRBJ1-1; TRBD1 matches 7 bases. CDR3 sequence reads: CASSPLFSGTANTEAFF. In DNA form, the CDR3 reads TGTGCCAGTAGTCCGCTTTTTTCCGGGACAGCGAACACTGAAGCTTTCTTT.